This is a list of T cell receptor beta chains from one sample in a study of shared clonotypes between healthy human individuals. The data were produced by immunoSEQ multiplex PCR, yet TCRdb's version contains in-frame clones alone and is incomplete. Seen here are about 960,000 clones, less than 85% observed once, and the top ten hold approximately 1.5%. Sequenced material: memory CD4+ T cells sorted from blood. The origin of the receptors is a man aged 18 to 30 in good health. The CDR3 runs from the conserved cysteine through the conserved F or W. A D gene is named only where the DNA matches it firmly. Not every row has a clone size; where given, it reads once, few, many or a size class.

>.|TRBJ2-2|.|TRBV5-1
TGCGCCAGCAGCTTGGCCGCGGTCAGGGGATTAGGGGAGCTGTTTTTT
CASSLAAVRGLGELFF
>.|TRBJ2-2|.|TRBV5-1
TGCGCCAGCAGCTTGGCAGTAGACGGGGAGCTGTTTTTT
CASSLAVDGELFF
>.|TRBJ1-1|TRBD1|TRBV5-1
TGCGCCAGCAGCGGACCACTCCGGGACAGGGGAGGGTTTAGTGGACTCGCTAACACTGAAGCTTTCTTT
CASSGPLRDRGGFSGLANTEAFF
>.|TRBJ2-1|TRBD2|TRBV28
TGTGCCAGCAGTTTGGTGGCTAGCGGTTACTCCGAGCAGTTCTTC
CASSLVASGYSEQFF
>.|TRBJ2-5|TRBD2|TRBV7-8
TGTGCCAGCAGCCTCGGGGGGGCAGGGACCCAGTACTTC
CASSLGGAGTQYF
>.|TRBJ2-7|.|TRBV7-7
TGTGCTAGCAGCTTAGATCATGAGGAGGGCCGCGAGCAGTACTTC
CASSLDHEEGREQYF
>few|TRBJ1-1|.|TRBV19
TGTGCCAGTAGTATGCGGGGAATCACTGAAGCTTTCTTT
CASSMRGITEAFF
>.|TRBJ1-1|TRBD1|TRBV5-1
TGCGCCAGCAGCTTGTCAATTCCGGGACAGGGAAACACTGAAGCTTTCTTT
CASSLSIPGQGNTEAFF
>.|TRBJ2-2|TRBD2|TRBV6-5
TGTGCCAGCAGTACGGGGGGTGCGAGGCTGTTTTTT
CASSTGGARLFF
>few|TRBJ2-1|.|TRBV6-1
TGTGCCAGCAGGGGAGAGGGGGGCGGATACAATGAGCAGTTCTTC
CASRGEGGGYNEQFF
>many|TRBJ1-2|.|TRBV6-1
TGTGCCAGCAGTCCGCGGATCTATGGCTACACCTTC
CASSPRIYGYTF
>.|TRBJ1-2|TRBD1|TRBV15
TGTGCCACCAGCAGGGAACAGGGGGGCTATGGCTACACCTTC
CATSREQGGYGYTF
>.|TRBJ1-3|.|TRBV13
TGTGCCAGCAGCGCTCGGACAGTCTCTGGAAACACCATATATTTT
CASSARTVSGNTIYF
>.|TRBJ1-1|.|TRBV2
TGTGCAGGTACGGGGGTCATGAACACTGAAGCTTTCTTT
CAGTGVMNTEAFF
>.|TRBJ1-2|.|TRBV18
TGTGCCAGCTCACCCGTTCACCAATACGGGGACTATGGCTACACCTTC
CASSPVHQYGDYGYTF
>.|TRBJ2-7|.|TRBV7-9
TGTGCCAGCAGCTCGCCTCTTCCCTCCTACGAGCAGTACTTC
CASSSPLPSYEQYF
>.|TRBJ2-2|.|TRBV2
TGTGCCAGCCGGGACACCCAATGGACCGGGGAGCTGTTTTTT
CASRDTQWTGELFF
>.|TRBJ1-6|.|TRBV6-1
TGTGCCAGCAGTGAGTCAGGGAATAATTCACCCCTCCACTTT
CASSESGNNSPLHF
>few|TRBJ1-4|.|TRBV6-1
TGTGCCAGCGGAAGTGGGTCTCCCTTAGGTGAAAAACTGTTTTTT
CASGSGSPLGEKLFF
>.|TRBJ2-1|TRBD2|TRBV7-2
TGTGCCAGCAGCACCGGACTAGCGGGAGGCAATGAGCAGTTCTTC
CASSTGLAGGNEQFF
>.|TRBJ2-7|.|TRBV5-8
TGTGCCAGCAGCATAACCGACGGGCCCTACGAGCAGTACTTC
CASSITDGPYEQYF
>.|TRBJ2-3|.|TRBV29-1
TGCAGCGTTGCTAGAGATACGCAGTATTTT
CSVARDTQYF
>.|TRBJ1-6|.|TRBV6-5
TGTGCCAGCAGCGAACAGGTCTCCTATAATTCACCCCTCCACTTT
CASSEQVSYNSPLHF
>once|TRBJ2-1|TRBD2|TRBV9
TGTGCCAGCAGCGTTGGACTAGCCTTGCCGCAGTTCTTC
CASSVGLALPQFF
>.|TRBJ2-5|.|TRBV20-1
TGCAGTGCTAGACTTGATGAGACCCAGTACTTC
CSARLDETQYF
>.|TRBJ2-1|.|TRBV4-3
TGCGCCAGCAGCCAAACTAGGAGCGGCAATGAGCAGTTCTTC
CASSQTRSGNEQFF
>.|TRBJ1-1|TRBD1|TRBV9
TGTGCCAGCAGCGTAGGACAGGGCTTAGGGAACACTGAAGCTTTCTTT
CASSVGQGLGNTEAFF
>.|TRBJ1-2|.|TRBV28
TGTGCCAGCAGTTTCCTGGACAGACCAGCAAACTATGGCTACACCTTC
CASSFLDRPANYGYTF
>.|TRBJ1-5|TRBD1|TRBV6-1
TGTGCCAGCAGTGTTGGGGACAGGGGCGGCAATCAGCCCCAGCATTTT
CASSVGDRGGNQPQHF
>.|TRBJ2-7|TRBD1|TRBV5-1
TGCGCCAGCACCCCGACAGGGTCTAACTACGAGCAGTACTTC
CASTPTGSNYEQYF
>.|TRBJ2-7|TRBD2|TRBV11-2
TGTGCCAGCAGCTTCGGGGGGGCAGGCGAGCAGTACTTC
CASSFGGAGEQYF
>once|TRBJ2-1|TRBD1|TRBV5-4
TGTGCCAGCAGCTCGGGCCGGGACAGGGTACACAATGAGCAGTTCTTC
CASSSGRDRVHNEQFF
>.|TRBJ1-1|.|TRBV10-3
TGTGCCACCTTCGACAGACCGAACACTGAAGCTTTCTTT
CATFDRPNTEAFF
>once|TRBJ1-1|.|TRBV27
TGTGCCAGCAGTCCGAGGTGGGGAAATAAGAACACTGAAGCTTTCTTT
CASSPRWGNKNTEAFF
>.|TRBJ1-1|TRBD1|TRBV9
TGTGCCAGCAGCGTAGGACAGGGGGCGGACACTGAAGCTTTCTTT
CASSVGQGADTEAFF
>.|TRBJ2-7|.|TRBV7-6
TGTGCCAGCAGCTTATTGGCAGTCCCTTCCTACGAGCAGTACTTC
CASSLLAVPSYEQYF
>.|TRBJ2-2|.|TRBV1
TGCACCAGCAGCCAAGAAGGTCTAGCGGGAAAAAATCCCGGGGAGCTGTTTTTT
CTSSQEGLAGKNPGELFF
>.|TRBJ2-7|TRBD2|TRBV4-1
TGCGCCAGCAGCCAAGCTTCTAGCGGGGGAAGGTACGAGCAGTACTTC
CASSQASSGGRYEQYF
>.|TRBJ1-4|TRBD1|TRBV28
TGTGCCAGCAGTTTCGGGGACAGGGAGGGCGAAAAACTGTTTTTT
CASSFGDREGEKLFF
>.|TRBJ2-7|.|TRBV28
TGTGCCAGCCGCCAATATGCCTACGAGCAGTACTTC
CASRQYAYEQYF
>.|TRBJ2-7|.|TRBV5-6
TGTGCCAGCAGCTTGGGACAGTGGGCCCTCGAGCAGTACTTC
CASSLGQWALEQYF
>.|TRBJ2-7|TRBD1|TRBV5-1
TGCGCCAGCAGCTTGTCCCAGGGACAGCCCTACGAGCAGTACTTC
CASSLSQGQPYEQYF
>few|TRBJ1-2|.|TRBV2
TGTGCCAGCAGTGAAAGCGGACTGCCTCCCTACACCTTC
CASSESGLPPYTF
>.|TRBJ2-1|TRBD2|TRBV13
TGTGCCAGCAGCCCCGGGACTAGCGGAAGGGTCAGCAATGAGCAGTTCTTC
CASSPGTSGRVSNEQFF
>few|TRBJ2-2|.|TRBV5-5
TGTGCCAGCAGCCAGTGGGTGGGCGGGGAGCTGTTTTTT
CASSQWVGGELFF
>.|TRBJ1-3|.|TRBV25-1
TGTGCCAGCAGTTCGCAAGGAGGGGTTGGAAACACCATATATTTT
CASSSQGGVGNTIYF
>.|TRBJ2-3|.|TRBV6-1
TGTGCCAGCAGTGAGACAGCTAGCCCTGTAGATACGCAGTATTTT
CASSETASPVDTQYF
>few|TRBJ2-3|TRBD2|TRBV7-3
TGTGCCAGCAGCCCCCGGGGAGGGGCAGATACGCAGTATTTT
CASSPRGGADTQYF